The 14 T cell receptor beta chains below all came from one sample that was sequenced in a study of blood T cell repertoires in COVID-19 (dated by TCRdb to between 2020 and 2021). Library generation was performed with the immunoSEQ multiplex PCR assay. TCRdb's version of the immuneACCESS table is confined to in-frame rearrangements and falls short of the full clone set. An unresolved V gene accounts for under half of the shortfall where checked; the remainder is of unknown origin. The sample table records about 35,000 clones; roughly four fifths of these occur just once. The ten most abundant clones make up under 50% of the sample. Sequencing input: peripheral blood. These receptor sequences come from a man at least 80 years old with active or convalescent COVID-19.

The rearrangement joins TRBV2 to TRBJ1-4; 9 nucleotides line up with TRBD1. V was pared by 9 bases and J by 7 bases, with 9 bases of the junction left unmatched. Germline V gene data show CDR1 as SNHLY and CDR2 as FYNNEI. The CDR3 sequence is 14 residues long. The chain's CDR3 is CASDRTGAPEKLFF. CDR3 nucleotides: TGTGCCAGTGATAGGACAGGGGCACCTGAAAAACTGTTTTTT.

The chain couples TRBV7-9 to TRBJ2-2; 10 bases fit TRBD1. Trimming cost V 5 bases and J 0 bases; bases outside gene matches: 3. The CDR3 covers 16 residues. CDR1 and CDR2 (germline): SEHNR, FQNEAQ (reference sequence). CDR3 in amino acids: CASSRDRGANTGELFF. As DNA, the CDR3 is TGTGCCAGCAGCCGGGACAGGGGCGCGAACACCGGGGAGCTGTTTTTT.

This clone has only a few counts. The genes are TRBV11-1 and TRBJ1-4; D perhaps matches TRBD1 (6 bases). Germline V gene sequence: CDR1 SGHAT, CDR2 FQDESV (reference sequence). V lost 3 bases and J 8 bases, leaving 10 bases between the germline ends. This CDR3 region has 13 residues. CDR3 sequence: CASSFAQGEKLFF. The CDR3 DNA sequence: TGTGCCAGCAGCTTTGCCCAGGGGGAAAAACTGTTTTTT.

This clone has just a few counts. The genes are TRBV19 and TRBJ2-2, with 11 bases fitting TRBD1. Unmatched junction bases numbered 6, after V lost 11 bases and J lost 4 bases. Per germline, CDR1 LNHDA and CDR2 SQIVND (reference sequence). This CDR3 comprises 14 residues. CDR3 nucleotide sequence: TGTGCCTGCACGGACAGGGGGCGCACCGGGGAGCTGTTTTTT. Translation: CACTDRGRTGELFF. Using reference TRBV19 and TRBJ2-2 for the parts outside the CDR3, the full variable domain is DGGITQSPKYLFRKEGQNVTLSCEQNLNHDAMYWYRQDPGQGLRLIYYSQIVNDFQKGDIAEGYSVSREKKESFPLTVTSAQKNPTAFYLCACTDRGRTGELFFGEGSRLTVL.

The rearrangement links TRBV2 to TRBJ2-1; TRBD2 aligns across 12 bases. The ends lost 3 bases at V and 3 bases at J; junction bases unmatched: 9. In germline, CDR1 is SNHLY, CDR2 FYNNEI. The CDR3 runs to 18 residues. CDR3 bases: TGTGCCAGCAGTGATTCCCTAGCGGGAGGGCCGAACTACAATGAGCAGTTCTTC. Residues: CASSDSLAGGPNYNEQFF.

V and J are TRBV11-2 and TRBJ1-2; no clear D. This CDR3 region has 14 residues. V lost 1 base to trimming and J lost 4 bases, with 10 bases between them. The germline V gene encodes CDR1 SGHAT and CDR2 FQNNGV. In nucleotides, the CDR3 is TGTGCCAGCAGCTTAGCTGAGGGAGTCTATGGCTACACCTTC. As protein: CASSLAEGVYGYTF.

DNA for the CDR3: TGTGCCAGCAGAGAGCGGGAGGGCCCCCCCTACAATGAGCAGTTCTTC. Translating gives CASREREGPPYNEQFF. This chain connects TRBV2 to TRBJ2-1; 10 nucleotides align to TRBD2. This CDR3 is 16 amino acids long. V lost 6 bases to trimming and J lost 2 bases; unmatched junction nucleotides: 7. CDR1 is SNHLY, CDR2 FYNNEI, per germline. Based on the CDR3 plus reference TRBV2 and TRBJ2-1, the full variable domain is EPEVTQTPSHQVTQMGQEVILRCVPISNHLYFYWYRQILGQKVEFLVSFYNNEISEKSEIFDDQFSVERPDGSNFTLKIRSTKLEDSAMYFCASREREGPPYNEQFFGPGTRLTVL.

The V call is TRBV19, the J call TRBJ2-3; 13 nucleotides agree with TRBD2. This CDR3 has 16 amino acids. V lost 1 base to trimming and J lost 8 bases; unmatched junction nucleotides: 6. Germline V lookup: CDR1 LNHDA, CDR2 SQIVND (reference sequence). This CDR3 is CASSIGTSGSAGTQYF. CDR3 coding DNA: TGTGCCAGTAGTATAGGGACTAGCGGGAGTGCGGGTACGCAGTATTTT. The full variable domain, completed using reference TRBV19 and TRBJ2-3, is DGGITQSPKYLFRKEGQNVTLSCEQNLNHDAMYWYRQDPGQGLRLIYYSQIVNDFQKGDIAEGYSVSREKKESFPLTVTSAQKNPTAFYLCASSIGTSGSAGTQYFGPGTRLTVL.

This clone has only one observation. The rearrangement uses TRBV5-6 and TRBJ2-7, with 10 positions matching TRBD2. The CDR3 length is 16 residues. After removal of 4 bases from V and 2 bases from J, the junction contained 9 bases not matched to a gene. Germline-derived CDR1 and CDR2 are SGHDT and YYEEEE. This CDR3 reads CASSPPGLASTYEQYF. The CDR3 nucleotides are TGTGCCAGCAGCCCCCCGGGACTAGCGTCCACCTACGAGCAGTACTTC.

The CDR3 DNA is TGTGCCAGCAGCAAAAAGCGGTTACAAGAGACCCAGTACTTC. Translating it yields CASSKKRLQETQYF. The chain has TRBV21-1 and TRBJ2-5; the table's D call TRBD2 went unverified against the DNA. TRBV21-1 is a pseudogene locus. This CDR3 region has 14 residues.

This clone is deemed medium-sized. The chain recombines TRBV7-9 with TRBJ2-1; no reliable D call. CDR3 length: 13 residues. Germline V gives CDR1 SEHNR, CDR2 FQNEAQ (reference sequence). The ends were cut back, 5 bases at V and 8 bases at J, with 13 bases in the middle. The chain's CDR3 is CASSAAVGHEQFF. The DNA for the CDR3 is TGTGCCAGCAGCGCCGCCGTGGGCCATGAGCAGTTCTTC. The variable domain in full, completed from reference TRBV7-9 and TRBJ2-1, reads DTGVSQNPRHKITKRGQNVTFRCDPISEHNRLYWYRQTLGQGPEFLTYFQNEAQLEKSRLLSDRFSAERPKGSFSTLEIQRTEQGDSAMYLCASSAAVGHEQFFGPGTRLTVL.

The genes are TRBV28 and TRBJ1-3; D is uncertain. The CDR3 runs 14 residues. CDR1 is MDHEN, CDR2 SYDVKM, per germline. Trimming took 6 bases from V and 0 from J, leaving 9 bases between them. The CDR3 sequence: CASSAGSSGNTIYF. The CDR3 DNA reads as TGTGCCAGCAGCGCAGGAAGCTCTGGAAACACCATATATTTT.

The V gene is TRBV29-1, the J gene TRBJ1-1; 8 positions agree with TRBD1. V shed 7 bases and J 2 bases; nucleotides not matched to a gene: 12. CDR3 length equals 15 residues. CDR1 SQVTM and CDR2 ANQGSEA come from the germline V gene. CDR3 sequence reads: CSAETNRGANTEAFF. DNA for the CDR3: TGCAGCGCCGAAACCAACAGGGGGGCTAACACTGAAGCTTTCTTT.

This chain's CDR3 is CASSLQSNQPQHF. DNA for the CDR3: TGTGCCAGTAGTTTACAGAGTAATCAGCCCCAGCATTTT. V is TRBV19 and J is TRBJ1-5; D uncertain. The CDR3 covers 13 residues. The germline CDR1 and CDR2 sequences are LNHDA and SQIVND (reference sequence). V was cut by 5 bases and J by 4 bases, with 9 bases left in between.